This T cell receptor (beta chain) is from a study of cytomegalovirus exposure and HLA in healthy donors. Study summary: It was reported in a later analysis that the same platform had been used for the 120 or so validation repertoires as for the approximately 670 first-cohort repertoires.

To note about this clone: What it binds is unknown.

General study points: TCR sequences were mostly rare, though some public TCRs occurred in many donors. First-cohort TCR clusters tended to co-occur in the 95 to 150 validation repertoires, a later analysis found.

CDR3 size: 15 residues. CDR1 LNHDA and CDR2 SQIVND come from the germline V gene (reference sequence). The germline V and J ends were trimmed by 6 bases and 3 bases, with 15 bases remaining between them. The table came from immunoSEQ multiplex PCR; TCRdb's copy has only in-frame clones and leaves some out. The sample has over 100,000 clones, 89% seen once. The donors were members of the validation cohort comprising over a hundred subjects, separate from the roughly 690-subject first cohort. This rearrangement joins TRBV19 to TRBJ2-1; possibly TRBD1 for D (6 bases). The specimen sequenced was PBMCs. The clonotype originates from a woman in her late teens or twenties in good health and CMV-seronegative. The CDR3, as DNA: TGTGCCAGTAGCAGAACACAGGGTATCTACAATGAGCAGTTCTTC. It yields the protein CASSRTQGIYNEQFF.